Below are 25 T cell receptor beta chains sequenced from a single sample in a study of PD-1 blockade in classical Hodgkin lymphoma (dated by TCRdb to the early 2020s). Preparation of the library involved the immunoSEQ multiplex PCR assay. TCRdb mirrors the immuneACCESS table, restricted to in-frame sequences. Some clones are absent from its copies; in checked studies, under half trace to an unresolved V gene, and the reason for the others is unknown. This sample has roughly 50,000 clones in its table, and 90% of those were observed once. Of the sample, approximately 15% falls within the top ten clones. Reading the label with the study, this specimen's time point is: cycle 4 day 1 (C4D1), after less than 7 weeks of nivolumab. Every trial patient had relapsed after autologous stem cell transplantation, and cohorts A, B and C differed in prior brentuximab vedotin exposure. Sequenced here: peripheral blood mononuclear cells (PBMCs), sampled before the fourth cycle of nivolumab. These receptors all come from a human donor with classical Hodgkin lymphoma.

This chain joins TRBV7-9 and TRBJ2-7, with D perhaps matching TRBD1 or TRBD2 (5 bases each). Germline V gene data show CDR1 as SEHNR and CDR2 as FQNEAQ (reference sequence). The CDR3 is 17 amino acids. Trimming pared 1 base from V and 3 bases from J, leaving 19 bases between. CDR3: CASSLVDRDRIIYEQYF. The CDR3 DNA reads as TGTGCCAGCAGCTTAGTGGACCGGGACCGAATCATCTACGAGCAGTACTTC.

This rearrangement joins TRBV28 to TRBJ2-3, with D hard to call. The V end lost 2 bases, the J end lost 1 base, and 7 bases lay between the germline ends. CDR1 MDHEN and CDR2 SYDVKM come from the germline V gene. The CDR3 has 14 amino acids. CDR3 nucleotides: TGTGCCAGCAGTTTAGGCAGCCGCACAGATACGCAGTATTTT. Protein: CASSLGSRTDTQYF.

V and J are TRBV19 and TRBJ2-2, with TRBD1 matching over 9 bases. V dropped 8 bases and J dropped 6; count of bases not matched to a gene: 7. The CDR3 is made up of 14 amino acids. Looked up from germline, CDR1 is LNHDA and CDR2 is SQIVND (reference sequence). The CDR3 coding sequence is TGTGCCAGTCGGACAGGGGACCGGGCCGGGGAGCTGTTTTTT. Translating it yields CASRTGDRAGELFF.

The V call is TRBV7-9, the J call TRBJ2-7; TRBD2 matches at 11 bases. CDR3 length: 16 amino acids. After removal of 5 bases from V and 5 bases from J, the junction contained 11 bases not matched to a gene. Germline assignment: CDR1 SEHNR and CDR2 FQNEAQ (reference sequence). CDR3 protein: CASSTFPATSGNEQYF. The CDR3 DNA reads as TGTGCCAGCAGCACATTCCCCGCGACTAGCGGGAACGAGCAGTACTTC.

The chain combines TRBV15 with TRBJ1-1; the D gene is possibly TRBD1 (5 bases). Germline V CDR1 and CDR2: LNHNV, YYDKDF (reference sequence). There are 16 residues in the CDR3. Between the trimmed V and J ends, which lost 2 bases and 2 bases, there was a span of 15 bases. This chain's CDR3 is CATSRSPGRGNTEAFF. The CDR3 DNA follows: TGTGCCACCAGCAGATCCCCGGGGAGGGGCAACACTGAAGCTTTCTTT. The whole variable domain, filled in from reference TRBV15 and TRBJ1-1, reads DAMVIQNPRYQVTQFGKPVTLSCSQTLNHNVMYWYQQKSSQAPKLLFHYYDKDFNNEADTPDNFQSRRPNTSFCFLDIRSPGLGDTAMYLCATSRSPGRGNTEAFFGQGTRLTVV.

This clone was recorded only once. V usage is TRBV6-4 and J usage is TRBJ2-4, with TRBD1 matching 10 bases. Per germline, CDR1 MRHNA and CDR2 SNTAGT. The junction had 15 bases not matched to a gene; V was cut back by 7 bases and J by 0 bases. The CDR3 runs 19 residues. The DNA for the CDR3 is TGTGCCAGCACCCGAGCGGGGAGGGACAGGGGATTAGCCAAAAACATTCAGTACTTC. Amino acids: CASTRAGRDRGLAKNIQYF.

The chain carries TRBV2 and TRBJ1-3; 9 bases align to TRBD1. Germline V CDR1 and CDR2: SNHLY, FYNNEI. The CDR3 runs 15 residues. V was clipped by 6 bases and J by 8 bases; unmatched bases: 11. As DNA, the CDR3 is TGTGCCAGCAGCGTCTCTGAGACAGGGGGACACACCATATATTTT. This encodes CASSVSETGGHTIYF.

CDR3 sequence (DNA): TGTGCCAGCAGCTACTACCGACTGGCAGATACGCAGTATTTT. Its translation: CASSYYRLADTQYF. The chain joins TRBV13 to TRBJ2-3; D not resolved. The V end was cut by 4 bases, the J end by 4 bases, with 12 bases between. The length of the CDR3 is 14 residues. Germline-derived CDR1 and CDR2 are PRHDT and FYEKMQ (reference sequence). Variable domain in full (rest from reference TRBV13 and TRBJ2-3): AAGVIQSPRHLIKEKRETATLKCYPIPRHDTVYWYQQGPGQDPQFLISFYEKMQSDKGSIPDRFSAQQFSDYHSELNMSSLELGDSALYFCASSYYRLADTQYFGPGTRLTVL.

CDR3 sequence: CASRSRDRGEAFF. CDR3 in DNA: TGTGCCAGCAGGTCCCGGGACAGGGGGGAAGCTTTCTTT. The genes are TRBV2 and TRBJ1-1; TRBD1 agrees at 11 bases. The germline V gene has CDR1 SNHLY and CDR2 FYNNEI. V lost 6 bases to trimming and J lost 8 bases; unmatched junction nucleotides: 5. The CDR3 contains 13 residues. The full variable domain, with the rest looked up from reference TRBV2 and TRBJ1-1, is EPEVTQTPSHQVTQMGQEVILRCVPISNHLYFYWYRQILGQKVEFLVSFYNNEISEKSEIFDDQFSVERPDGSNFTLKIRSTKLEDSAMYFCASRSRDRGEAFFGQGTRLTVV.

The V and J genes are TRBV5-4 and TRBJ2-2; D gene unclear. V was pared by 0 bases and J by 3 bases, with 0 bases between. Germline V gives CDR1 SGHNT, CDR2 YYREEE (reference sequence). The CDR3 spans 12 residues. CDR3 loop: CASSLDTGELFF. The DNA for the CDR3 is TGTGCCAGCAGCTTGGACACCGGGGAGCTGTTTTTT.

The rearrangement joins TRBV5-4 to TRBJ2-4; D gene uncertain. Trimming removed 5 bases from V and 0 bases from J, with 15 bases in between. The CDR3 is 16 amino acids. Germline-derived CDR1 and CDR2 are SGHNT and YYREEE (reference sequence). For the CDR3, the DNA is TGTGCCAGCAGTCAGCGCGGAAGACTAGCCAAAAACATTCAGTACTTC. It encodes CASSQRGRLAKNIQYF.

This chain uses TRBV7-2 with TRBJ2-3, with D perhaps matching TRBD2 (5 bases). CDR1 SGHTA and CDR2 FQGNSA come from the germline V gene. The CDR3 runs to 15 residues. Trimming removed 1 base from V and 1 base from J, with 9 bases in between. Here the CDR3 DNA reads TGTGCCAGCAGCTTAGAATTGCGGGGCACAGATACGCAGTATTTT. Amino acid sequence: CASSLELRGTDTQYF.

This clone has a handful of counts. This chain uses TRBV10-1 with TRBJ2-3; D might be TRBD1 or TRBD2, each matching 5 bases. Trimming cost V 4 bases and J 6 bases, with 17 bases left between them. CDR3 length equals 15 residues. In germline, CDR1 is WNHNN, CDR2 SYGVQD (reference sequence). The CDR3: CASSAGTPGMDTQYF. The CDR3 coding sequence is TGCGCCAGCAGTGCCGGGACCCCGGGAATGGATACGCAGTATTTT.

V is TRBV20-1 and J is TRBJ2-1, with TRBD2 identical over 7 bases. Trimming at V came to 6 bases and at J to 7 bases, leaving 3 bases not matched to a gene. Germline V gene sequence: CDR1 DFQATT, CDR2 SNEGSKA (reference sequence). The CDR3 runs to 11 residues. CDR3 loop: CSANSGNEQFF. DNA for the CDR3: TGCAGTGCCAATAGCGGGAATGAGCAGTTCTTC.

The gene calls are TRBV4-1 and TRBJ2-4, with 7 bases lining up with TRBD2. From germline, CDR1 is MGHRA and CDR2 YSYEKL. V lost 1 base to trimming and J lost 0 bases; unmatched junction nucleotides: 9. The CDR3 loop spans 18 amino acids. The CDR3 sequence is CASSQAGLRGGAKNIQYF. The CDR3 DNA follows: TGCGCCAGCAGCCAAGCGGGCTTACGCGGGGGAGCCAAAAACATTCAGTACTTC.

This chain links TRBV6-1 with TRBJ2-7, with no clear D. This CDR3 region has 11 residues. V lost 8 bases and J lost 0, with 5 bases in between. Germline V gives CDR1 MNHNS, CDR2 SASEGT. CDR3 region: CASSVSYEQYF. In nucleotides, the CDR3 is TGTGCCAGCTCGGTCTCCTACGAGCAGTACTTC.

This clone was counted a single time. V gene TRBV30 combines with J gene TRBJ2-1; 7 nucleotides agree with TRBD2. Germline V gene sequence: CDR1 GTSNPN, CDR2 SVGIG (reference sequence). Unmatched junction bases numbered 10, after V lost 1 base and J lost 4 bases. There are 16 residues in the CDR3. This CDR3 is CAWSGGTSARYNEQFF. The CDR3 nucleotides read TGTGCCTGGAGTGGCGGAACTAGCGCGCGATACAATGAGCAGTTCTTC.

The chain carries TRBV19 and TRBJ1-1; no reliable D call. Germline loops: CDR1 LNHDA, CDR2 SQIVND (reference sequence). The CDR3 is made up of 14 amino acids. V lost 1 base, J lost 1 base, and 7 bases lay in between. The CDR3 reads CASSIVSGNTEAFF. The DNA of the CDR3 is TGTGCCAGTAGTATAGTGTCAGGGAACACTGAAGCTTTCTTT.

The gene calls are TRBV5-6 and TRBJ2-7; D is undetermined. The CDR3 runs 14 residues. V was clipped by 0 bases and J by 2 bases, with 9 bases between them. CDR1 and CDR2 (germline): SGHDT, YYEEEE. The CDR3 region is CASSLGPGTYEQYF. For the CDR3, the DNA is TGTGCCAGCAGCTTGGGACCAGGTACCTACGAGCAGTACTTC.

This chain links TRBV4-1 with TRBJ1-2, with D possibly matching TRBD1 (5 bases). The CDR3 is 16 residues long. Germline CDR1 and CDR2: MGHRA and YSYEKL. The germline V and J ends were trimmed by 4 bases and 2 bases, with 17 bases remaining between them. In DNA form, the CDR3 reads TGCGCCAGCAGCCTTCCTAATGCAGGGTTGAACTATGGCTACACCTTC. Its protein is CASSLPNAGLNYGYTF.

This clone has just one count. The J gene is TRBJ1-2, the V gene TRBV30; D is unresolved. V lost 3 bases and J lost 2, with 7 bases in between. CDR1 is GTSNPN and CDR2 is SVGIG in the germline V gene (reference sequence). The CDR3 spans 12 residues. The CDR3 region is CAWRNGNYGYTF. CDR3 DNA sequence: TGTGCCTGGAGGAATGGGAACTATGGCTACACCTTC. Combining the CDR3 with reference TRBV30 and TRBJ1-2 gives the whole variable domain SQTIHQWPATLVQPVGSPLSLECTVEGTSNPNLYWYRQAAGRGLQLLFYSVGIGQISSEVPQNLSASRPQDRQFILSSKKLLLSDSGFYLCAWRNGNYGYTFGSGTRLTVV.

The chain has TRBV5-4 and TRBJ2-1; D is perhaps TRBD1 (6 bases). The CDR3 totals 14 residues. V lost 2 bases and J 5 bases, leaving 11 bases between the germline ends. CDR1 SGHNT and CDR2 YYREEE come from the germline V gene (reference sequence). CDR3 amino acids: CASSFPGHNNEQFF. The CDR3 nucleotides are TGTGCCAGCAGCTTCCCGGGACATAACAATGAGCAGTTCTTC.

The chain carries TRBV4-2 and TRBJ2-1; the D is unclear. V lost 4 bases to trimming and J lost 6 bases, with 10 bases between them. This CDR3 has 13 amino acids. Germline V gene data show CDR1 as LGHNA and CDR2 as YNFKEQ. The CDR3 DNA is TGTGCCAGCAGCCTCCCCGGACCCAATGAGCAGTTCTTC. Translating it yields CASSLPGPNEQFF.

The chain couples TRBV13 to TRBJ2-1; weak D call: TRBD1 (5 bases). CDR3 length equals 12 residues. Germline V CDR1 and CDR2: PRHDT, FYEKMQ (reference sequence). The V end was cut by 5 bases, the J end by 8 bases, with 10 bases between. CDR3 protein: CASSPDNHEQFF. The CDR3 coding sequence is TGTGCCAGCAGCCCGGACAACCATGAGCAGTTCTTC. Complete variable domain (other parts from reference TRBV13 and TRBJ2-1): AAGVIQSPRHLIKEKRETATLKCYPIPRHDTVYWYQQGPGQDPQFLISFYEKMQSDKGSIPDRFSAQQFSDYHSELNMSSLELGDSALYFCASSPDNHEQFFGPGTRLTVL.

This sequence joins TRBV4-1 and TRBJ2-7, with 9 nucleotides matching TRBD1. Germline CDR1 MGHRA, CDR2 YSYEKL. Losses at the gene ends were 4 bases for V and 4 bases for J; bases not matched to a gene: 11. CDR3 length equals 16 residues. The CDR3 DNA sequence: TGCGCCAGCAGCCTAACCGGGACAGGGATGGGGTACGAGCAGTACTTC. It specifies CASSLTGTGMGYEQYF.